Listed below are T cell receptor beta chains from one sample, sequenced in a study of blood T cell repertoires in COVID-19. Assay used: immunoSEQ multiplex PCR; TCRdb lists only in-frame clones, some missing. The top ten clones hold 2.3% of a sample with about 270,000 clones, approximately 91% of them seen once. The sample consisted of PBMCs or T cells enriched from blood (not recorded which). All receptors derive from a woman aged 40 to 55 with acute COVID-19. Each CDR3 is given with its conserved first and last residue. Each record gives: CDR3 protein, CDR3 DNA, D gene, V gene, clone size, J gene. A D gene is named only where the DNA matches it firmly. Clone size, where shown, is once, few, many, or a class for clones that have expanded.

CASSLDAGPYNEQFF,TGTGCCAGCAGCTTAGATGCGGGACCCTACAATGAGCAGTTCTTC,-,TRBV11-2,-,TRBJ2-1
CASSLQGTRGYNEQFF,TGTGCCAGTAGTCTACAGGGGACTAGGGGTTACAATGAGCAGTTCTTC,-,TRBV19,-,TRBJ2-1
CASSHSGTGYNEQFF,TGTGCCAGCAGCCACTCCGGGACAGGGTACAATGAGCAGTTCTTC,TRBD1,TRBV28,-,TRBJ2-1
CASSFDPDWTEAFF,TGCGCCAGCAGCTTCGATCCAGACTGGACTGAAGCTTTCTTT,-,TRBV5-1,-,TRBJ1-1
CASSYSWGGSADTQYF,TGTGCCAGCAGTTACTCGTGGGGCGGGAGTGCAGATACGCAGTATTTT,TRBD2,TRBV6-5,once,TRBJ2-3
CASSHRTQLNTEAFF,TGTGCCAGCTCACACCGGACACAATTAAACACTGAAGCTTTCTTT,-,TRBV18,-,TRBJ1-1
CASSSLAGVGNEQFF,TGTGCCAGCAGCTCTCTAGCGGGAGTAGGGAATGAGCAGTTCTTC,TRBD2,TRBV7-3,-,TRBJ2-1
CASSPRDRENTGELFF,TGTGCCAGCAGCCCCCGGGACAGGGAAAACACCGGGGAGCTGTTTTTT,TRBD1,TRBV7-9,-,TRBJ2-2
CASSLFFFTDTQYF,TGTGCCAGCAGCCTCTTTTTTTTCACAGATACGCAGTATTTT,-,TRBV5-6,-,TRBJ2-3
CASSPSGGPDNSPLHF,TGTGCCAGCAGCCCTTCAGGGGGCCCCGATAATTCACCCCTCCACTTT,TRBD1,TRBV7-8,-,TRBJ1-6